What follows are 24 T cell receptor beta chains derived from one specimen sequenced in a study of blood T cell repertoires in COVID-19. TCRdb's table, derived via immunoSEQ multiplex PCR, lists solely in-frame clones and lacks some. This table has roughly 220,000 clones, around 83% appearing once. Sequenced: peripheral blood. These receptors were taken from a woman between 40 and 55 years old who had recovered from COVID-19.

The gene calls are TRBV7-9 and TRBJ2-3, with D perhaps matching TRBD1 (6 bases). Germline V CDR1 and CDR2: SEHNR, FQNEAQ (reference sequence). Trimming stripped 5 bases from V and 0 bases from J, with 12 bases between. This CDR3 region has 15 residues. CDR3 amino acids: CASSPGQSSTDTQYF. The CDR3 DNA sequence: TGTGCCAGCAGCCCAGGACAGTCTAGCACAGATACGCAGTATTTT.

This clone was counted a few times. This chain links TRBV15 with TRBJ1-1, with D possibly TRBD1 on 6 matching bases. The ends were cut back, 6 bases at V and 1 base at J, with 15 bases in the middle. CDR1 and CDR2 from the germline V gene are LNHNV and YYDKDF (reference sequence). The length of the CDR3 is 15 residues. CDR3 nucleotide sequence: TGTGCCACCAGGATAACCGGGACATCGAACACTGAAGCTTTCTTT. Its protein product is CATRITGTSNTEAFF.

The rearrangement uses TRBV5-1 and TRBJ1-6, with D hard to call. V was pared by 0 bases and J by 6 bases, with 7 bases between. Germline V lookup: CDR1 SGHRS, CDR2 YFSETQ. The length of the CDR3 is 14 residues. The CDR3 coding sequence is TGCGCCAGCAGCTTGGGGCAGTCTAATTCACCCCTCCACTTT. Its translation: CASSLGQSNSPLHF.

The V gene is TRBV18, the J gene TRBJ2-3, with D possibly TRBD2 on 6 matching bases. Trimming shortened V by 3 bases and J by 0 bases, and 13 bases separated the two germline ends. Germline V lookup: CDR1 KGHSH, CDR2 LQKENI. The CDR3 is made up of 16 amino acids. The CDR3 DNA reads TGTGCCAGCTCACCCGGTCTAGCGCATAGCACAGATACGCAGTATTTT. Translation gives CASSPGLAHSTDTQYF.

This clone was counted once. The identical CDR3 is also encoded by other nucleotide sequences in the sample. The chain uses TRBV6-5 and TRBJ2-2, with 8 bases aligning to TRBD1. The V gene's germline CDR1 is MNHEY and CDR2 SVGAGI. Trimming removed 6 bases from V and 5 bases from J; junction bases left unmatched: 8. This CDR3 contains 15 residues. The CDR3 reads CASRSGGAGTGELFF. Here the CDR3 DNA reads TGTGCCAGCAGATCAGGGGGCGCGGGGACCGGGGAGCTGTTTTTT.

The CDR3 protein is CASSYPGETQYF. The CDR3 DNA reads TGTGCCAGCAGTTACCCAGGGGAGACCCAGTACTTC. This chain links TRBV6-2 or TRBV6-3 with TRBJ2-5, with a tentative D call TRBD1 (5 bases). The CDR3 is 12 amino acids. V lost 2 bases and J 5 bases, leaving 6 bases between the germline ends. In germline, CDR1 is MNHEY, CDR2 SVGEGT.

Only a few counts were recorded for this clone. The CDR3 loop reads CASSEYGNSGNTIYF. DNA for the CDR3: TGTGCCAGCAGTGAATACGGGAACTCTGGAAACACCATATATTTT. The V and J genes are TRBV25-1 and TRBJ1-3; D is unresolved. This CDR3 is 15 amino acids long. CDR1 and CDR2 (germline): MGHDK, SYGVNS. With 0 bases removed from V and 0 bases from J, the gap between germline ends came to 6 bases.

The chain combines TRBV19 with TRBJ2-2, with D perhaps matching TRBD1 (5 bases). The CDR3 spans 14 residues. CDR1 and CDR2 (germline): LNHDA, SQIVND (reference sequence). V was trimmed by 9 bases and J by 2 bases, leaving 13 bases between them. In DNA, the CDR3 is TGTGCCAGCAGTTATCAGGGTAACACCGGGGAGCTGTTTTTT. It specifies CASSYQGNTGELFF.

J is TRBJ2-3 and V is TRBV5-1; D uncertain. Germline V gene data show CDR1 as SGHRS and CDR2 as YFSETQ. V gave up 0 bases and J gave up 4 bases, with 12 bases separating them. CDR3 length: 15 amino acids. CDR3 amino acids: CASSLGLLEPDTQYF. CDR3 in DNA: TGCGCCAGCAGCTTGGGTCTTCTAGAGCCAGATACGCAGTATTTT.

The rearrangement joins TRBV9 to TRBJ2-1; D uncertain. The CDR3 is made up of 11 amino acids. Germline CDR1 reads SGDLS; CDR2 reads YYNGEE. Trimming took 3 bases from V and 8 from J, leaving 6 bases between them. The chain's CDR3 is CASSASDEQFF. CDR3 in DNA: TGTGCCAGCAGCGCCAGTGATGAGCAGTTCTTC.

The chain recombines TRBV6-5 with TRBJ1-1; D is undetermined. With 2 bases removed from V and 1 base from J, the gap between germline ends came to 14 bases. The germline CDR1 and CDR2 sequences are MNHEY and SVGAGI. This CDR3 is built from 16 residues. CDR3 sequence: CASSYGGQIKNTEAFF. The CDR3 region has the DNA TGTGCCAGCAGTTACGGTGGGCAAATAAAGAACACTGAAGCTTTCTTT.

The chain combines TRBV5-8 with TRBJ2-5; TRBD1 aligns across 7 bases. The CDR3 spans 16 residues. With 3 bases clipped from V and 5 bases from J, the junction kept 13 bases outside the gene matches. From germline, CDR1 is SGHTS and CDR2 YDEGEE. DNA of the CDR3: TGTGCCAGCAGCTCGGGGCGACAGGGAAGGTGGGAGACCCAGTACTTC. Translated: CASSSGRQGRWETQYF.

The chain has TRBV4-2 and TRBJ2-3; 11 bases fit TRBD2. V trimming: 0 bases; J trimming: 6 bases; junction bases outside the gene matches: 8. CDR1 LGHNA and CDR2 YNFKEQ come from the germline V gene. This CDR3 contains 17 residues. The CDR3 sequence is CASSQDRVAGGLDTQYF. The CDR3 coding sequence is TGTGCCAGCAGCCAAGATAGAGTAGCGGGGGGGCTGGATACGCAGTATTTT.

Comment on this clone: One end of the junction does not line up with germline, which may come from a read error. The chain links TRBV19 to TRBJ2-5; D may be TRBD1 (5 bases). The germline CDR1 and CDR2 sequences are LNHDA and SQIVND (reference sequence). The CDR3 has 14 residues. The CDR3, as DNA: TGTGCCAGTAGTATTTCAGGGATTGAAGAGACCCGGTACTTC. This encodes CASSISGIEETRYF.

J is TRBJ2-2 and V is TRBV5-6; D possibly corresponds to TRBD1 (6 bases). Germline values: CDR1 SGHDT, CDR2 YYEEEE. Trimming pared 4 bases from V and 4 bases from J, leaving 17 bases between. CDR3 length: 16 residues. This chain's CDR3 is CASSRFHRDGTGELFF. CDR3 in DNA: TGTGCCAGCAGCCGGTTCCACAGGGATGGCACCGGGGAGCTGTTTTTT.

The chain employs TRBV6-2 or TRBV6-3 and TRBJ2-1; tentatively, D is TRBD2 (5 bases). The V and J ends lost 5 bases and 4 bases respectively, with 18 bases between them. Germline V CDR1 and CDR2: MNHEY, SVGEGT. The CDR3 totals 16 residues. CDR3 sequence: CASSIHGRGIYNEQFF. The CDR3 bases are TGTGCCAGCAGTATACACGGACGAGGGATTTACAATGAGCAGTTCTTC.

J is TRBJ1-5 and V is TRBV10-3, with D unresolved. The CDR3 consists of 13 residues. CDR1 ENHRY and CDR2 SYGVKD come from the germline V gene. V shed 2 bases and J shed 4 bases, with 6 bases lying between them. This CDR3 reads CAISETVNQPQHF. CDR3 coding DNA: TGTGCCATCAGTGAGACAGTTAATCAGCCCCAGCATTTT.

This clone is a singleton in its sample. V and J are TRBV4-3 and TRBJ2-2; no reliable D call. V was cut by 0 bases and J by 4 bases, with 6 bases left in between. The CDR3 is made up of 14 amino acids. Germline CDR1 is LGHNA and CDR2 is YSLEER. The CDR3 nucleotides are TGCGCCAGCAGCCAAGAATCTAGCACCGGGGAGCTGTTTTTT. It encodes CASSQESSTGELFF.

V usage is TRBV5-1 and J usage is TRBJ2-3; 9 bases line up with TRBD1. The germline V gene has CDR1 SGHRS and CDR2 YFSETQ. V dropped 4 bases and J dropped 5; count of bases not matched to a gene: 14. The CDR3 is 17 amino acids. The CDR3: CASSLSPGQGRIDTQYF. The DNA of the CDR3 is TGCGCCAGCAGCCTCTCACCGGGACAGGGTAGAATAGATACGCAGTATTTT.

V is TRBV29-1 and J is TRBJ2-5; possible D gene TRBD1, 6 bases. V was clipped by 3 bases and J by 6 bases, with 20 bases between them. CDR1 and CDR2 (germline): SQVTM, ANQGSEA. The CDR3 consists of 15 residues. The CDR3, as DNA: TGCAGCGTTGAGCTCGTAGGGGGTGGCCAGAAGACCCAGTACTTC. Its protein is CSVELVGGGQKTQYF.

The chain employs TRBV7-6 and TRBJ1-4; D not certain. The CDR3 length is 15 residues. V was clipped by 2 bases and J by 5 bases, with 12 bases between them. Germline assignment: CDR1 SGHVS and CDR2 FNYEAQ. In DNA, the CDR3 is TGTGCCAGCAGCTTAAGAGGTGGTGAGAATGAAAAACTGTTTTTT. Protein: CASSLRGGENEKLFF. The variable domain in full, completed from reference TRBV7-6 and TRBJ1-4, reads GAGVSQSPRYKVTKRGQDVALRCDPISGHVSLYWYRQALGQGPEFLTYFNYEAQQDKSGLPNDRFSAERPEGSISTLTIQRTEQRDSAMYRCASSLRGGENEKLFFGSGTQLSVL.

This clone has just a few counts. This rearrangement joins TRBV6-1 to TRBJ2-6; TRBD2 might be the D (5 bases). The germline CDR1 and CDR2 sequences are MNHNS and SASEGT. The CDR3 is made up of 16 amino acids. V gave up 4 bases and J gave up 1 base, with 11 bases separating them. CDR3: CASSGGVGSGANVLTF. The CDR3 DNA reads as TGTGCCAGCAGTGGGGGAGTGGGATCTGGGGCCAACGTCCTGACTTTC.

The gene calls are TRBV5-5 and TRBJ2-7; D is unclear. The CDR3 spans 13 residues. Germline V CDR1 and CDR2: SGHKS, YYEKEE (reference sequence). The ends were cut back, 0 bases at V and 3 bases at J, with 7 bases in the middle. The CDR3 DNA follows: TGTGCCAGCAGCTTGGCAGTATTCTACGAGCAGTACTTC. As protein: CASSLAVFYEQYF.

V gene TRBV7-6 combines with J gene TRBJ2-3; 15 bases line up with TRBD2. Germline-derived CDR1 and CDR2 are SGHVS and FNYEAQ. This CDR3 is built from 18 residues. The V and J ends lost 4 bases and 2 bases, in that order; junction bases with no gene match: 7. CDR3 in DNA: TGTGCCAGCAGCTCGGGACTAGCGGGGGGCATTATCACAGATACGCAGTATTTT. Translating gives CASSSGLAGGIITDTQYF.